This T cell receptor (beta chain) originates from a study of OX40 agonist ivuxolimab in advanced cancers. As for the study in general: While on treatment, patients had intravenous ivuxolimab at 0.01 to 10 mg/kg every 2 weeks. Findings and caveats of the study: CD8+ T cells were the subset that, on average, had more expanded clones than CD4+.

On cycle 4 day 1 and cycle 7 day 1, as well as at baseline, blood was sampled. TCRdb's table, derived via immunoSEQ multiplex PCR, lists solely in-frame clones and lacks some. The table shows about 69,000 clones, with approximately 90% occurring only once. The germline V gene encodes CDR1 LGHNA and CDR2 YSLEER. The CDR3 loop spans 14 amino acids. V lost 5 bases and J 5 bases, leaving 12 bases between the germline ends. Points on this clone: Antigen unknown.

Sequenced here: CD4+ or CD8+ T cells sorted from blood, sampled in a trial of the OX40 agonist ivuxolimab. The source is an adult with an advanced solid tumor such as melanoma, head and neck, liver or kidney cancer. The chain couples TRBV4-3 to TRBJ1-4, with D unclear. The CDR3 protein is CASSDEVGNEKLFF. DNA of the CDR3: TGCGCCAGCAGCGACGAGGTAGGAAATGAAAAACTGTTTTTT.